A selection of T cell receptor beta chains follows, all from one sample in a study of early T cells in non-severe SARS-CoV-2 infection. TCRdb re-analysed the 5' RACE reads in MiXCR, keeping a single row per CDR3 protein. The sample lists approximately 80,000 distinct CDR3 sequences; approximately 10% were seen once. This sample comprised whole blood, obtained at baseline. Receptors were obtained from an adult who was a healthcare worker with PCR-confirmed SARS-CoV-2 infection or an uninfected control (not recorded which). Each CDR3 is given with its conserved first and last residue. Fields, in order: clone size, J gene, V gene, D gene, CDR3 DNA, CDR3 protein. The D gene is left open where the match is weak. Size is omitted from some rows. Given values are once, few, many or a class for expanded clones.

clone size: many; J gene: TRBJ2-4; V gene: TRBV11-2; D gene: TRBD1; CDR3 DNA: TGTGCCAGCAGCCTACAACGGGACAGCTTAGCCAAAAACATTCAGTACTTC; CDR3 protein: CASSLQRDSLAKNIQYF
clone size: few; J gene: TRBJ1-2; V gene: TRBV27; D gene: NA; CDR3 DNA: TGTGCCAGCAGTTTAGGCCCCACCGGGGGAAACTATGGCTACACCTTC; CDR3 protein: CASSLGPTGGNYGYTF
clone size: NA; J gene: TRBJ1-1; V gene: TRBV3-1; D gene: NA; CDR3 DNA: TGTGCCAGCAGCCATACGGATTATCATGGCGTTGAAGCTTTCTTT; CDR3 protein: CASSHTDYHGVEAFF
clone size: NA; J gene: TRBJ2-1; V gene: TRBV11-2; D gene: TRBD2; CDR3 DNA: TGTGCCAGCAGCGGGAGGATAGGACTAGCGGGGGGGAATGAGCAGTTCTTC; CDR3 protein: CASSGRIGLAGGNEQFF
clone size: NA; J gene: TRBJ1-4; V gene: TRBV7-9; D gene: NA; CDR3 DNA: TGTGCCAGCAGCTTCACGTGGATGGGGGATGAAAAACTGTTTTTT; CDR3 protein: CASSFTWMGDEKLFF
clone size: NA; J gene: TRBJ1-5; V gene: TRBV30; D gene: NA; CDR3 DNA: TGTGCCTGGAGTCCACGGACCAATCTCGGGGATAGCAATCAGCCCCAGCATTTT; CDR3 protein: CAWSPRTNLGDSNQPQHF
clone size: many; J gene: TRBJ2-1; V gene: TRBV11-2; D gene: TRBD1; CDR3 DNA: TGTGCCAGCAGCCGACGCCTGGGGACAGCCATCTACAATGAGCAGTTCTTC; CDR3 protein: CASSRRLGTAIYNEQFF
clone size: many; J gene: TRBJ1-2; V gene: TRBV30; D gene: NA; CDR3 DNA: TGTGCCTGGAGTGCCCTTGAGGGGGTCGATGGCTACACCTTC; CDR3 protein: CAWSALEGVDGYTF
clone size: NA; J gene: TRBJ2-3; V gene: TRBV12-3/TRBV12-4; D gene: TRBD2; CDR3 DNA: TGTGCCAGCAGCACCACTAGCGCCCTCGGCACAGATACGCAGTATTTT; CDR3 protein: CASSTTSALGTDTQYF
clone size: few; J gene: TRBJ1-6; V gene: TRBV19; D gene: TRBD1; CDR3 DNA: TGTGCCAGTAGTATTAGGGACAGGGATTCACCCCTCCACTTT; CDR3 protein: CASSIRDRDSPLHF
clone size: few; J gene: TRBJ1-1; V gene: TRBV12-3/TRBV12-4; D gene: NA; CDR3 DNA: TGTGCCAGCAGTCCATCGGGGGGCCGAACCAACACTGAAGCTTTCTTT; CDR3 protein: CASSPSGGRTNTEAFF
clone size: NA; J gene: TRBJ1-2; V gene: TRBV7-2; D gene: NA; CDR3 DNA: TGTGCCAGCAGCTCCCAGACAGGCCCATTAGGTGGCTACACCTTC; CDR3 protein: CASSSQTGPLGGYTF
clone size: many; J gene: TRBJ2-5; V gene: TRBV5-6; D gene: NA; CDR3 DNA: TGTGCCAGCAGCCCCAGAGGAGGGAACTCCCCGGGGACCCAGTACTTC; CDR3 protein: CASSPRGGNSPGTQYF
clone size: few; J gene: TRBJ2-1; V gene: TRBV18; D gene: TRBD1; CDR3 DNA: TGTGCCAGCTCACCACCGGGACAGGGTCCCTACAATGAGCAGTTCTTC; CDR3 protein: CASSPPGQGPYNEQFF
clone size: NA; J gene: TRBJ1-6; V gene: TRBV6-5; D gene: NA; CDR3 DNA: TGTGCCAGCAGTTACTCGAGACATTCCTCTCCACCCCTCCACTTT; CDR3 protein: CASSYSRHSSPPLHF
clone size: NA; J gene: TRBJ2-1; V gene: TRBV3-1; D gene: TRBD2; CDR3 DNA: TGTGCCAGCAGCCAAGTGGCTAGCGGTTACAATGAGCAGTTCTTC; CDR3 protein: CASSQVASGYNEQFF
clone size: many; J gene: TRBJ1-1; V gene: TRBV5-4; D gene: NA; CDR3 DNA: TGTGCCAGCAGCTTGGACCAGAACACTGAAGCTTTCTTT; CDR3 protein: CASSLDQNTEAFF
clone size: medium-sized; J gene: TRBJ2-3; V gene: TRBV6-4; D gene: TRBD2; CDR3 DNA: TGTGCCAGCAGTGACTCTAGCGGGGGCCCAGATACGCAGTATTTT; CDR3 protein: CASSDSSGGPDTQYF
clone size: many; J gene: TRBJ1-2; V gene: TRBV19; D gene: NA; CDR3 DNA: TGTGCCAGTAGTATAGATAGTAGGAGCATTTATGGCTACACCTTC; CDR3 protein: CASSIDSRSIYGYTF
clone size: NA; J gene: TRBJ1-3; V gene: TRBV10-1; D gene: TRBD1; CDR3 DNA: TGCGCCAGCAGTAGCGGGACAGCCGGTGGAAACACCATATATTTT; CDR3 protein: CASSSGTAGGNTIYF
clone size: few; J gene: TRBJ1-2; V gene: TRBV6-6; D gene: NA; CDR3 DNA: TGTGCCAGCAGCCTGGACATTAACTATGGCTACACCTTC; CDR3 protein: CASSLDINYGYTF
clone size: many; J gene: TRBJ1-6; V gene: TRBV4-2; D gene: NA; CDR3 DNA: TGTGCCAGCAGCCAAGAAGGGGGGAGGGATTCACCCCTCCACTTT; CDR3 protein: CASSQEGGRDSPLHF
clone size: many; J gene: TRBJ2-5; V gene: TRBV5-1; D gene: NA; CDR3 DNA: TGCGCCAGCAGCAGGGCAGGGCAAGAGACCCAGTACTTC; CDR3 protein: CASSRAGQETQYF
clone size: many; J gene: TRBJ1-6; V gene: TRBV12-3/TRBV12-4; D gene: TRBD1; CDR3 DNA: TGTGCCAGCAGTCGAACAGGGGACGGGTCACCCCTCCACTTT; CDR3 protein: CASSRTGDGSPLHF
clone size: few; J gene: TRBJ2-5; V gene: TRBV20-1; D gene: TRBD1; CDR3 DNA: TGCAGTGCTAGAGGGGACAGTCAAGAGACCCAGTACTTC; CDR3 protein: CSARGDSQETQYF
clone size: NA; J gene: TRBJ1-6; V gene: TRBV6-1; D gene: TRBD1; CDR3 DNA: TGTGCCAGCAGGGGGACAGGGACTAATTCACCCCTCCACTTT; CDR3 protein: CASRGTGTNSPLHF
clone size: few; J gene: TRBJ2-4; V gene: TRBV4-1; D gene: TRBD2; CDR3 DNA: TGCGCCAGCAGCCAACCGGGACTAGGGGAAAACATTCAGTACTTC; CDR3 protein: CASSQPGLGENIQYF
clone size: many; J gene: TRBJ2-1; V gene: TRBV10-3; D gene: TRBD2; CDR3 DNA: TGTGCCATCAGTGTGGCGGGGGGCCAAGGTGAGCAGTTCTTC; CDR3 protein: CAISVAGGQGEQFF